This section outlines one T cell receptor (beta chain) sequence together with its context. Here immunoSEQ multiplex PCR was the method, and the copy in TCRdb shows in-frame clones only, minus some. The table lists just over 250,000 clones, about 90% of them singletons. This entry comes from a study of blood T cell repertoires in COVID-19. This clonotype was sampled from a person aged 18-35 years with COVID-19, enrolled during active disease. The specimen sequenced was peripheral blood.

The CDR3 here is CASQWTSGTGNEQFF. CDR3 nucleotide sequence: TGCGCCAGCCAATGGACTAGCGGGACGGGCAATGAGCAGTTCTTC. This chain joins TRBV5-1 and TRBJ2-1; TRBD2 matches 12 bases. CDR3 size: 15 residues. Germline V CDR1 and CDR2: SGHRS, YFSETQ. The V segment lost 7 bases and the J segment 6 bases; nucleotides outside the gene matches: 8.